This T cell receptor beta chain stems from a study of blood T cell repertoires in COVID-19 (dated by TCRdb to the early 2020s). The study in broad terms: Samples covering the acute and convalescent phases of COVID-19 were provided by collaborators in the United States, Italy and Spain. The material from the prospective study consisted of cDNA or gDNA derived from T cells, B-cell-depleted T cells, or PBMCs. The dataset comprised deeply sampled blood TCRbeta repertoires from subjects exposed to, actively infected with, or recovered from COVID-19. The repertoires were made available in a free public database intended to serve as a resource for research on the immune response to SARS-CoV-2. Samples were obtained from the ongoing ImmuneRACE study (first 160 participants) and from 950 to 1,500 subjects provided by 6 global collaborators. Sample metadata almost always included a de-identified subject ID, COVID-19 status, age in years and sex. Where HLA class I and class II types were available, the types were taken from metadata supplied by the sample provider, not from assay-based typing.

TCRbeta CDR3 regions were amplified from genomic DNA by means of the immunoSEQ Assay, a bias-controlled multiplex PCR. The published analysis was carried out like this. Nucleated cell counts per sample were estimated from amplification of reference gene primers within the assay. To quantify the absolute abundance of each unique TCRbeta CDR3 rearrangement, sequence reads were collapsed and filtered. For each sample, productive Simpson clonality was calculated as the square root of Simpson's diversity index over productive rearrangements. TCRdb retrieved this table from immuneACCESS and kept in-frame rearrangements only. Not all clones are present; in checked studies, unresolved V genes account for under half, and no reason is known for the remainder. V and J calls and clone size are as listed in that table; D and trimming were resolved from the DNA. This sample has about 73,000 clones in its table, and about 74% of those were observed once. In total, the top ten clones hold around 2% of the sample.

On this clone: Its cognate antigen has yet to be identified. No quality values exist for individual bases; no much larger clone is one base distant.

Inclusive of the bounding cysteine and phenylalanine, the CDR3 is 14 residues long. The read is trimmed to its CDR3 DNA, 42 bases read in frame from base 1. Cut back by 1 base and 3 bases, the V and J ends lie 9 bases apart. CDR1 and CDR2, looked up from the germline V gene, are SGHAT and FQNNGV. At one collaborating source in Seattle, patients were enrolled during active infection and were followed longitudinally through the course of disease. Each collaborating institution followed its own protocols to collect whole blood in K2EDTA tubes. For TCRbeta analysis, collaborators shipped samples in one of three forms: frozen whole blood, isolated PBMCs, or DNA extracted from either of those sample types. The full study reports these points: How much clinical and demographic metadata was included differed by source and by participant, and the metadata was provided uncurated.

The origin of this receptor is a man in his sixties or seventies with COVID-19, enrolled during active disease. Sample: peripheral blood. The V and J genes are TRBV11-2 and TRBJ1-1, with the D gene too uncertain to name. The CDR3 has the sequence CASSLGAFDTEAFF. The DNA reads TGTGCCAGCAGCTTAGGCGCATTTGACACTGAAGCTTTCTTT.